Listed below are T cell receptor beta chains from one sample, sequenced in a study of T cells in tuberculosis. Produced via immunoSEQ multiplex PCR; TCRdb's table is partial and in-frame only. The sample consists of roughly 92,000 clones, roughly 91% of them appearing once. The sequencing input was CD1b-GMM tetramer-negative cells sorted from PBMCs. The receptors derive from an adult woman with latent tuberculosis. Both conserved end residues are part of each CDR3. Fields, in order: J gene, clone size, CDR3 length, D gene, V gene, CDR3 DNA, CDR3 protein. D genes are given only for firm matches. The size entry is marked missing in some rows and otherwise reads once, few, many or a size class.

TRBJ1-1 . 15 . TRBV7-2 TGTGCCAGCAGCTTACCGAGGGGGTATAACACTGAAGCTTTCTTT CASSLPRGYNTEAFF
TRBJ2-2 . 13 . TRBV4-3 TGCGCCAGCAGCCAAGGTTACGGCGGGGAGCTGTTTTTT CASSQGYGGELFF
TRBJ2-5 . 16 TRBD1 TRBV28 TGTGCCAGCAGACCCGGGACAGGGTTTGAGCAAGAGACCCAGTACTTC CASRPGTGFEQETQYF
TRBJ2-1 . 16 . TRBV18 TGTGCCAGCTCACCGCAGGAACTGGGCTCCTACAATGAGCAGTTCTTC CASSPQELGSYNEQFF
TRBJ1-4 . 17 TRBD1 TRBV19 TGTGCCAGTAGTATCTCTCGCGGACAGGGGATTGGTGAAAAACTGTTTTTT CASSISRGQGIGEKLFF
TRBJ2-7 . 14 . TRBV19 TGTGCCAGTAGCTTACAGGGGGGGTACTACGAGCAGTACTTC CASSLQGGYYEQYF
TRBJ2-7 . 15 TRBD1 TRBV4-1 TGTGCCAGCAGCCAAGTGGGACAGGGAGACTACGAGCAGTACTTC CASSQVGQGDYEQYF
TRBJ2-1 . 15 TRBD2 TRBV10-3 TGTGCCACCACGGAGAGACTAGCGGGGGACAATGAGCAGTTCTTC CATTERLAGDNEQFF
TRBJ1-2 . 15 . TRBV28 TGTGCCAGCAGTTTAATGGGGACTCAGGCCTATAGCTACACCTTC CASSLMGTQAYSYTF
TRBJ1-2 . 16 TRBD1 TRBV4-3 TGCGCCAGCAGCCAAGATCAGGGAGGGACAGGGTATGGCTACACCTTC CASSQDQGGTGYGYTF
TRBJ2-3 . 15 . TRBV7-9 TGTGCCAGCAGCCCAATGGTAACTAGCACAGATACGCAGTATTTT CASSPMVTSTDTQYF
TRBJ1-5 . 15 . TRBV19 TGTGCCAGTAGTATAGATCCGACAGTCGGGCAGCCCCAGCATTTT CASSIDPTVGQPQHF
TRBJ2-7 . 11 . TRBV6-4 TGTGCCAGCAGTCTTCCCTACGAGCAGTACTTC CASSLPYEQYF
TRBJ2-3 . 15 . TRBV7-6 TGTGCCAGCAGCTTAAGTAGCGGTGGCACAGATACGCAGTATTTT CASSLSSGGTDTQYF
TRBJ1-5 few 13 . TRBV7-9 TGTGCCAGCAGCTCTGGCAGTTATCAGCCCCAGCATTTT CASSSGSYQPQHF
TRBJ2-1 . 14 . TRBV4-1 TGCGCCAGCAGCCCCCCCTCGGTCTACAATGAGCAGTTCTTC CASSPPSVYNEQFF
TRBJ1-1 . 12 TRBD1 TRBV29-1 TGCAGCGTGGACAGGGGGGACACTGAAGCTTTCTTT CSVDRGDTEAFF
TRBJ2-5 . 15 . TRBV18 TGTGCCAGCTCACCACCGTTACCGGTTAAAAAGACCCAGTACTTC CASSPPLPVKKTQYF